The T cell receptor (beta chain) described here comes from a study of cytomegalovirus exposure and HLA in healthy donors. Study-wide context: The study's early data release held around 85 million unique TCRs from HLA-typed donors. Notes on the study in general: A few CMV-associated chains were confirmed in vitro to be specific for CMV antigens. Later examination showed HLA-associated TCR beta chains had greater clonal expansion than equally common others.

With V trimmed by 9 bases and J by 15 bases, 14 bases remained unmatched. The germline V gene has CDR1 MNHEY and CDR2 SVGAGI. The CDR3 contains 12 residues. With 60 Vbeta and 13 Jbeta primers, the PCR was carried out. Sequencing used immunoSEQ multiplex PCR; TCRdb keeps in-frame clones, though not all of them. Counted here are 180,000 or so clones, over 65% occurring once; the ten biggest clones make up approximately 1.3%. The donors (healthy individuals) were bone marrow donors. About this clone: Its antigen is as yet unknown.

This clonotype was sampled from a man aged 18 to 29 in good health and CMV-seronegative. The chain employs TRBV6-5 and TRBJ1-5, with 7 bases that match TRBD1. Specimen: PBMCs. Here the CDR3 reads CASKVDQGDLHF. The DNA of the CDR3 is TGTGCCAGTAAGGTGGATCAGGGGGACTTGCATTTT.